These 22 T cell receptor beta chains share one sample of origin, sequenced in a study of cytomegalovirus exposure and HLA in healthy donors. The primer mix had 60 Vbeta and 13 Jbeta primers. Sequenced by immunoSEQ multiplex PCR; TCRdb stores in-frame clones only, minus some. The ten top clones account for 2%, within a sample of around 130,000 clones. Sequencing used PBMCs. The source is a woman aged 60-70 years in good health and CMV-seronegative.

Written as DNA, the CDR3 is TGTGCCAGCAGCCCGTCTCCGGGGGGCTCCGGTCAGCCCCAGCATTTT. Its translation: CASSPSPGGSGQPQHF. The chain recombines TRBV7-6 with TRBJ1-5; possible D gene TRBD1, 6 bases. V gave up 5 bases and J gave up 6 bases, with 20 bases separating them. The CDR3 is 16 residues long. Germline CDR1 reads SGHVS; CDR2 reads FNYEAQ.

This chain connects TRBV27 to TRBJ1-1; D unclear. V dropped 7 bases and J dropped 2 bases, with 20 bases sitting between them. CDR1 and CDR2 (germline): MNHEY, SMNVEV (reference sequence). CDR3 length equals 16 residues. Here the CDR3 reads CASTQSPGTTNTEAFF. Written as DNA, the CDR3 is TGTGCCAGCACCCAAAGCCCGGGAACGACAAACACTGAAGCTTTCTTT.

V and J are TRBV7-4 and TRBJ1-4; D call uncertain. This CDR3 contains 20 residues. V was shortened by 3 bases and J by 3 bases, with 26 bases between the two germline ends. CDR1 is SGHVT, CDR2 SQSDAQ, per germline. The CDR3 nucleotides read TGTGCCAGCAGCTTCGGGCCCCGGGAGGGCGCGACTGGAGCTAATGAAAAACTGTTTTTT. Its protein product is CASSFGPREGATGANEKLFF.

The chain combines TRBV28 with TRBJ2-7; 8 bases map to TRBD2. Trimming removed 6 bases from V and 3 bases from J; junction bases left unmatched: 16. Per the germline V gene, CDR1 is MDHEN and CDR2 is SYDVKM. The CDR3 covers 17 residues. The CDR3 loop is CASRPAFDREGGYEQYF. The CDR3 DNA reads TGTGCCAGCAGACCCGCTTTTGATCGGGAGGGTGGCTACGAGCAGTACTTC.

This chain uses TRBV28 with TRBJ1-2; 7 nucleotides align to TRBD1. CDR3 length: 15 amino acids. The ends lost 6 bases at V and 2 bases at J; junction bases unmatched: 9. Per the germline V gene, CDR1 is MDHEN and CDR2 is SYDVKM. Here the CDR3 reads CASSFPEGQNYGYTF. CDR3 DNA: TGTGCCAGCAGCTTCCCAGAGGGACAGAACTATGGCTACACCTTC.

The V gene is TRBV27, the J gene TRBJ2-1; TRBD1 matches 7 bases. Losses at the gene ends were 7 bases for V and 3 bases for J; bases not matched to a gene: 6. The CDR3 is 14 residues long. Germline values: CDR1 MNHEY, CDR2 SMNVEV (reference sequence). CDR3 DNA: TGTGCCAGCACCCAGACAGGGTACTACAATGAGCAGTTCTTC. Translation gives CASTQTGYYNEQFF.

The chain employs TRBV6-6 and TRBJ1-3; TRBD1 agrees at 8 bases. CDR1 is MNHNY and CDR2 is SVGAGI in the germline V gene (reference sequence). Unmatched junction bases numbered 9, after V lost 7 bases and J lost 1 base. This CDR3 has 16 amino acids. The CDR3 reads CASKYVQGASGNTIYF. CDR3 in DNA: TGTGCCAGCAAATACGTCCAGGGGGCATCTGGAAACACCATATATTTT.

The V call is TRBV6-6, the J call TRBJ2-2, with no clear D. Germline CDR1 MNHNY, CDR2 SVGAGI (reference sequence). The V end lost 4 bases, the J end lost 0 bases, and 6 bases lay between the germline ends. The CDR3 consists of 14 residues. This CDR3 reads CASSSHSNTGELFF. In DNA form, the CDR3 reads TGTGCCAGCAGTTCCCATTCGAACACCGGGGAGCTGTTTTTT.

V usage is TRBV5-4 and J usage is TRBJ2-2, with 8 nucleotides matching TRBD2. The germline CDR1 and CDR2 sequences are SGHNT and YYREEE (reference sequence). The ends lost 6 bases at V and 4 bases at J; junction bases unmatched: 8. The CDR3 sequence is 15 residues long. The CDR3 DNA is TGTGCCAGCATTCCGGGAGGGGGGCGCACCGGGGAGCTGTTTTTT. Protein: CASIPGGGRTGELFF.

The rearrangement links TRBV13 to TRBJ1-2; 8 nucleotides agree with TRBD1. This CDR3 has 16 residues. The ends lost 1 base at V and 3 bases at J; junction bases unmatched: 7. Germline CDR1 and CDR2: PRHDT and FYEKMQ (reference sequence). The CDR3 is CASSLEGQGAYYGYTF. The CDR3 DNA reads TGTGCCAGCAGCTTAGAGGGGCAGGGGGCCTACTATGGCTACACCTTC.

V usage is TRBV5-1 and J usage is TRBJ2-5; D uncertain. Trimming shortened V by 6 bases and J by 0 bases, and 15 bases separated the two germline ends. The CDR3 totals 15 residues. Germline loops: CDR1 SGHRS, CDR2 YFSETQ. CDR3 nucleotides: TGCGCCAGCAACACGGAGAATAGGTACCAAGAGACCCAGTACTTC. Translating it yields CASNTENRYQETQYF.

J is TRBJ2-3 and V is TRBV6-1; D unresolved. The CDR3 is 14 amino acids. V lost 7 bases, J lost 0 bases, and 11 bases lay in between. Germline CDR1 is MNHNS and CDR2 is SASEGT. CDR3 in DNA: TGTGCCAGCACTGGCCTTTCTAGCACAGATACGCAGTATTTT. This codes for CASTGLSSTDTQYF.

The chain couples TRBV4-2 to TRBJ2-2, with 8 nucleotides matching TRBD2. The CDR3 is 18 amino acids. In germline, CDR1 is LGHNA, CDR2 YNFKEQ. The trim removed 0 bases at V and 4 bases at J, leaving 10 bases unmatched. The DNA for the CDR3 is TGTGCCAGCAGCCAAGAGGCCCAAGCGGGAGCGGGCACCGGGGAGCTGTTTTTT. This encodes CASSQEAQAGAGTGELFF.

The chain joins TRBV4-1 to TRBJ1-5; TRBD1 might be the D (6 bases). Trimming shortened V by 4 bases and J by 6 bases, and 10 bases separated the two germline ends. CDR3 length: 13 residues. CDR1 and CDR2 (germline): MGHRA, YSYEKL. CDR3 coding DNA: TGCGCCAGCAGCCTGACAGGAGTTCAGCCCCAGCATTTT. Translated: CASSLTGVQPQHF.

This chain uses TRBV9 with TRBJ2-1, with TRBD1 as a possible D gene (7 bases). This CDR3 spans 15 amino acids. The germline V gene has CDR1 SGDLS and CDR2 YYNGEE. V shed 1 base and J shed 6 bases, with 14 bases lying between them. The CDR3 loop is CASSVKGQGGNEQFF. For the CDR3, the DNA is TGTGCCAGCAGCGTAAAGGGGCAGGGGGGCAATGAGCAGTTCTTC.

V usage is TRBV18 and J usage is TRBJ2-5; 7 bases line up with TRBD1. J gave up 2 bases and V 6 bases, and 9 bases lay outside the gene matches. Per germline, CDR1 KGHSH and CDR2 LQKENI. This CDR3 spans 15 amino acids. The CDR3 protein is CASSTTRDSQETQYF. The CDR3 nucleotides read TGTGCCAGCTCGACGACGAGGGACAGTCAAGAGACCCAGTACTTC. Full variable domain (outside the CDR3, taken from reference TRBV18 and TRBJ2-5): NAGVMQNPRHLVRRRGQEARLRCSPMKGHSHVYWYRQLPEEGLKFMVYLQKENIIDESGMPKERFSAEFPKEGPSILRIQQVVRGDSAAYFCASSTTRDSQETQYFGPGTRLLVL.

The CDR3 loop is CASSERGFSTDTQYF. As DNA, the CDR3 is TGTGCCAGCAGTGAAAGGGGATTTAGCACAGATACGCAGTATTTT. This chain links TRBV2 with TRBJ2-3, with D maybe TRBD1 (5 bases). The ends were cut back, 2 bases at V and 0 bases at J, with 9 bases in the middle. The germline gives CDR1 SNHLY, CDR2 FYNNEI. The CDR3 extends over 15 amino acids.

This chain uses TRBV5-6 with TRBJ1-2; 7 bases map to TRBD1. V shed 7 bases, J shed 8 bases, and the junction held 20 bases outside the gene matches. Looked up from germline, CDR1 is SGHDT and CDR2 is YYEEEE. The CDR3 loop spans 16 amino acids. CDR3 bases: TGTGCCAGCGGAAAATTCCAGGGGGAAGGGAGTGACGGCTACACCTTC. Its protein product is CASGKFQGEGSDGYTF.

The chain joins TRBV9 to TRBJ2-7; 12 bases fit TRBD2. There are 13 residues in the CDR3. Looked up from germline, CDR1 is SGDLS and CDR2 is YYNGEE. Germline trimming cut 4 bases from V and 8 bases from J; bases unmatched to any gene: 4. The CDR3 sequence is CASSPRTSGKQYF. CDR3 bases: TGTGCCAGCAGCCCTAGGACTAGCGGGAAGCAGTACTTC.

This chain connects TRBV9 to TRBJ2-5, with 11 bases aligning to TRBD2. With 1 base clipped from V and 4 bases from J, the junction kept 12 bases outside the gene matches. This CDR3 is 18 amino acids long. Germline V gene data show CDR1 as SGDLS and CDR2 as YYNGEE. The CDR3 DNA reads as TGTGCCAGCAGCGTAAACCCTAGCGGGAGGAGGTCGTCAGAGACCCAGTACTTC. This gives the protein CASSVNPSGRRSSETQYF.

In DNA form, the CDR3 reads TGTGCCAGCAGCTTGGGCCTTGCGGGGGCTGAAGCTTTCTTT. It codes for CASSLGLAGAEAFF. The J gene is TRBJ1-1, the V gene TRBV5-6; tentative D call: TRBD1 (5 bases). The germline V gene has CDR1 SGHDT and CDR2 YYEEEE. The CDR3 runs 14 residues. Trimming left V 0 bases short and J 6 bases short, with 12 bases between.

The gene calls are TRBV11-2 and TRBJ2-7; 7 bases are shared with TRBD1. The CDR3 is made up of 14 amino acids. Trimming at V came to 0 bases and at J to 6 bases, leaving 5 bases not matched to a gene. Germline-derived CDR1 and CDR2 are SGHAT and FQNNGV. The CDR3 reads CASSLDLGTAEQYF. CDR3 bases: TGTGCCAGCAGCTTAGATCTCGGGACAGCCGAGCAGTACTTC.